Below are 23 T cell receptor beta chains sequenced from a single sample in a study of T cell repertoires in cytomegalovirus infection. TCRdb ran MiXCR on the reads and lists one entry per CDR3 protein. The table has about 920,000 distinct CDR3 sequences, around 32% seen once. Their antigens remain unidentified. The source was cultured CD8+ T cells from PBMCs, collected from culture after CMV antigen stimulation. The receptors come from a human donor in good health (CMV status not recorded). Some clones in this sample may be carry-over from other donors' samples.

This clonotype was seen ten or more times. CDR3 in amino acids: CASSLAGNSGNTIYF. DNA of the CDR3: TGTGCCAGCAGCTTGGCGGGGAACTCTGGAAACACCATATATTTT. The V call is TRBV7-8, the J call TRBJ1-3; the D is unclear. The V end was cut by 3 bases, the J end by 0 bases, with 9 bases between. The CDR3 totals 15 residues. Germline V lookup: CDR1 SGHVS, CDR2 FQNEAQ. The full variable domain, in which reference TRBV7-8 and TRBJ1-3 provide the parts outside the CDR3, is GAGVSQSPRYKVAKRGQDVALRCDPISGHVSLFWYQQALGQGPEFLTYFQNEAQLDKSGLPSDRFFAERPEGSVSTLKIQRTQQEDSAVYLCASSLAGNSGNTIYFGEGSWLTVV.

The J gene is TRBJ2-1, the V gene TRBV19; 7 bases fit TRBD1. V was clipped by 9 bases and J by 4 bases; unmatched bases: 9. This CDR3 comprises 14 residues. The germline V gene has CDR1 LNHDA and CDR2 SQIVND (reference sequence). The CDR3 loop is CASRDSLTYNEQFF. In DNA form, the CDR3 reads TGTGCCAGCAGGGACAGCCTAACGTACAATGAGCAGTTCTTC.

The V gene is TRBV7-6, the J gene TRBJ2-3; D is perhaps TRBD1 (6 bases). The germline CDR1 and CDR2 sequences are SGHVS and FNYEAQ. This CDR3 has 15 amino acids. V was pared by 4 bases and J by 6 bases, with 17 bases between. CDR3 residues: CASSSQRRGWDTQYF. The CDR3, as DNA: TGTGCCAGCAGCTCTCAGCGCAGGGGATGGGATACGCAGTATTTT.

There are a few counts of this clonotype. The CDR3 loop is CASSIRRESNTEAFF. The CDR3 bases are TGTGCCAGTAGTATACGCAGGGAGTCGAACACTGAAGCTTTCTTT. The chain recombines TRBV19 with TRBJ1-1, with D maybe TRBD1 (5 bases). Trimming cost V 2 bases and J 1 base, with 11 bases left between them. This CDR3 region has 15 residues. CDR1 is LNHDA, CDR2 SQIVND, per germline (reference sequence). Combining the CDR3 with reference TRBV19 and TRBJ1-1 gives the whole variable domain DGGITQSPKYLFRKEGQNVTLSCEQNLNHDAMYWYRQDPGQGLRLIYYSQIVNDFQKGDIAEGYSVSREKKESFPLTVTSAQKNPTAFYLCASSIRRESNTEAFFGQGTRLTVV.

The V call is TRBV20-1, the J call TRBJ2-7; a possible D gene is TRBD1 (5 bases). V was trimmed by 5 bases and J by 0 bases, leaving 17 bases between them. Germline V CDR1 and CDR2: DFQATT, SNEGSKA (reference sequence). CDR3 length equals 15 residues. CDR3: CSAETKTQGSYEQYV. As DNA, the CDR3 is TGCAGTGCTGAAACAAAGACCCAGGGCTCCTACGAGCAGTACGTC.

The V call is TRBV6-1, the J call TRBJ2-2, with 9 positions matching TRBD2. Germline V CDR1 and CDR2: MNHNS, SASEGT. The CDR3 covers 16 residues. Trimming cost V 6 bases and J 4 bases; bases outside gene matches: 9. The CDR3 bases are TGTGCCAGCAGATTCCACAGCGGGGGGAGCACCGGGGAGCTGTTTTTT. This translates into CASRFHSGGSTGELFF.

The chain couples TRBV20-1 to TRBJ1-5, with 8 bases fitting TRBD1. V gave up 3 bases and J gave up 1 base; unmatched junction bases: 2. From germline, CDR1 is DFQATT and CDR2 SNEGSKA (reference sequence). The CDR3 contains 14 residues. DNA of the CDR3: TGCAGTGCTAGGGACAGGGTAAGCAATCAGCCCCAGCATTTT. Translating it yields CSARDRVSNQPQHF.

The chain links TRBV5-4 to TRBJ2-7; 11 positions agree with TRBD1. After removal of 4 bases from V and 7 bases from J, the junction contained 7 bases not matched to a gene. The CDR3 runs 14 residues. The germline gives CDR1 SGHNT, CDR2 YYREEE (reference sequence). The CDR3 reads CASSVPDRGPEQYF. CDR3 sequence (DNA): TGTGCCAGCAGCGTCCCGGACAGGGGGCCGGAGCAGTACTTC.

This clonotype was picked up one time. The chain has TRBV13 and TRBJ2-5; D perhaps matches TRBD2 (6 bases). CDR3 size: 15 residues. V shed 5 bases and J shed 5 bases, with 18 bases lying between them. Germline V gene sequence: CDR1 PRHDT, CDR2 FYEKMQ (reference sequence). This CDR3 reads CASSPRLRGGETQYF. DNA of the CDR3: TGTGCCAGCAGCCCTAGGCTCCGAGGAGGGGAGACCCAGTACTTC.

This clonotype was counted at least ten times. This rearrangement joins TRBV7-2 to TRBJ1-2; tentative D call: TRBD1 (6 bases). The CDR3 covers 14 residues. V lost 8 bases to trimming and J lost 6 bases, with 19 bases between them. In germline, CDR1 is SGHTA, CDR2 FQGNSA. CDR3 in DNA: TGTGCCAGCCCGGCAGGGGCCGTTTTCGATGGCTACACCTTC. It codes for CASPAGAVFDGYTF.

This clonotype came up a few times. The chain has TRBV6-5 and TRBJ2-1; D remains unclear. The CDR3 extends over 13 amino acids. The V end lost 1 base, the J end lost 6 bases, and 7 bases lay between the germline ends. Germline V gene lookup returns CDR1 MNHEY and CDR2 SVGAGI. The CDR3 reads CASSYYSGNEQFF. CDR3 bases: TGTGCCAGCAGTTACTACTCGGGCAATGAGCAGTTCTTC.

The J gene is TRBJ1-2, the V gene TRBV29-1; 7 positions agree with TRBD1. Germline-derived CDR1 and CDR2 are SQVTM and ANQGSEA. The trim removed 6 bases at V and 8 bases at J, leaving 12 bases unmatched. This CDR3 is built from 13 residues. The CDR3, as DNA: TGCAGCGTGCCTGGACAGGCGCCAGGAGGCTACACCTTC. Translation gives CSVPGQAPGGYTF.

The rearrangement links TRBV6-6 to TRBJ2-5; the match to TRBD2 covers 11 bases. The CDR3 runs 15 residues. Germline CDR1 MNHNY, CDR2 SVGAGI (reference sequence). V lost 2 bases to trimming and J lost 5 bases; unmatched junction nucleotides: 4. CDR3 nucleotides: TGTGCCAGCAGTTACCCTGGGACTAGCGGCGAGACCCAGTACTTC. This codes for CASSYPGTSGETQYF.

The table lists this clonotype with a few counts. The DNA of the CDR3 is TGTGCCAGCAGTTACTCGAGCTTTACGGGTGGGGCGGCCAAAAACATTCAGTACTTC. Its translation: CASSYSSFTGGAAKNIQYF. The rearrangement links TRBV6-5 to TRBJ2-4; tentative D call: TRBD1 (5 bases). This CDR3 spans 19 amino acids. Trimming pared 0 bases from V and 1 base from J, leaving 19 bases between. The germline CDR1 and CDR2 sequences are MNHEY and SVGAGI.

This clonotype was recorded many times. The rearrangement links TRBV7-8 to TRBJ1-1; D is undetermined. The germline gives CDR1 SGHVS, CDR2 FQNEAQ. This CDR3 region has 16 residues. V gave up 1 base and J gave up 0 bases, with 12 bases separating them. CDR3 nucleotide sequence: TGTGCCAGCAGCTTAGTTAGGGCTTTGGTGAACACTGAAGCTTTCTTT. Translated, it gives CASSLVRALVNTEAFF.

The chain recombines TRBV7-4 with TRBJ1-5; unclear D gene. CDR1 and CDR2 from the germline V gene are SGHVT and SQSDAQ. The V end was cut by 0 bases, the J end by 1 base, with 13 bases between. The CDR3 runs to 17 residues. The CDR3 spells CASSLADRHGSNQPQHF. CDR3 coding DNA: TGTGCCAGCAGCTTAGCGGACCGACATGGGAGCAATCAGCCCCAGCATTTT.

This clonotype was observed a few times. CDR3 amino acids: CASSIGNRVYNNEQFF. CDR3 bases: TGTGCCAGTAGTATAGGAAACAGGGTGTACAACAATGAGCAGTTCTTC. The chain is built from TRBV19 and TRBJ2-1, with a tentative D call TRBD1 (6 bases). The V gene lost 1 base and the J gene lost 5 bases, with 15 bases spanning the gap. The CDR3 length is 16 residues. Germline V lookup: CDR1 LNHDA, CDR2 SQIVND (reference sequence).

This clonotype was detected only once. The chain couples TRBV4-1 to TRBJ2-7, with 7 nucleotides matching TRBD1. This CDR3 has 15 amino acids. The V and J ends lost 3 bases and 0 bases, in that order; junction bases with no gene match: 5. Germline values: CDR1 MGHRA, CDR2 YSYEKL. For the CDR3, the DNA is TGCGCCAGCAGCCAGCGGACAGGAAACTCCTACGAGCAGTACTTC. It is translated as CASSQRTGNSYEQYF.

This chain links TRBV7-9 with TRBJ1-3; D is ambiguous. This CDR3 has 15 residues. Trimming removed 0 bases from V and 0 bases from J, with 6 bases in between. The germline CDR1 and CDR2 sequences are SEHNR and FQNEAQ (reference sequence). CDR3 protein: CASSLAPSSGNTIYF. For the CDR3, the DNA is TGTGCCAGCAGCTTAGCGCCAAGCTCTGGAAACACCATATATTTT.

This clonotype turned up a few times. The V and J genes are TRBV25-1 and TRBJ2-1, with TRBD2 identical over 11 bases. This CDR3 region has 16 residues. CDR1 MGHDK and CDR2 SYGVNS come from the germline V gene. The J segment lost 8 bases and the V segment lost 8 bases, leaving 14 bases of the junction unmatched. CDR3 sequence: CASDNSGSGRVYEQFF. CDR3 nucleotides: TGTGCCAGCGACAACTCGGGTAGCGGGAGGGTCTATGAGCAGTTCTTC. Variable domain in full (rest from reference TRBV25-1 and TRBJ2-1): EADIYQTPRYLVIGTGKKITLECSQTMGHDKMYWYQQDPGMELHLIHYSYGVNSTEKGDLSSESTVSRIRTEHFPLTLESARPSHTSQYLCASDNSGSGRVYEQFFGPGTRLTVL.

V usage is TRBV7-9 and J usage is TRBJ1-3; TRBD1 is a possible D gene (5 bases). This CDR3 has 16 residues. V shed 5 bases and J shed 2 bases, with 16 bases lying between them. Germline V gives CDR1 SEHNR, CDR2 FQNEAQ (reference sequence). CDR3 sequence: CASSPVLQGTGNTIYF. CDR3 bases: TGTGCCAGCAGCCCAGTGCTGCAGGGCACTGGAAACACCATATATTTT.

This clonotype was observed a single time. This chain links TRBV10-3 with TRBJ2-1; D gene unclear. V was trimmed by 3 bases and J by 4 bases, leaving 16 bases between them. CDR1 and CDR2 from the germline V gene are ENHRY and SYGVKD. This CDR3 spans 16 amino acids. For the CDR3, the DNA is TGTGCCATCAGTGACGGAGATTCGCGCAATTACAATGAGCAGTTCTTC. Protein sequence: CAISDGDSRNYNEQFF.

This clonotype has just a few counts. The chain joins TRBV7-9 to TRBJ2-1; the D gene is possibly TRBD2 (5 bases). CDR1 and CDR2 from the germline V gene are SEHNR and FQNEAQ (reference sequence). The V end was cut by 2 bases, the J end by 8 bases, with 19 bases between. CDR3 length: 16 amino acids. The CDR3 is CASSLSERTSWDEQFF. The CDR3 DNA is TGTGCCAGCAGCTTATCCGAGCGGACTTCCTGGGATGAGCAGTTCTTC.